The rows below give T cell receptor beta chains drawn from one sample of a study of T cell repertoires in cytomegalovirus infection. TCRdb processed the reads anew with MiXCR; each CDR3 protein has one entry. Here the sample spans about 480,000 distinct CDR3 sequences, about 33% being singletons. Their antigen targets remain unknown. The sequenced sample was cultured PBMCs, obtained from culture after CMV antigen stimulation. The receptor set was obtained from a human donor in good health (CMV status not recorded). Some clones in this sample may be carry-over from other donors' samples. Each CDR3 is given with its conserved first and last residue. A D gene is named only where the DNA matches it firmly. For some rows the clone size is stated as once, few or many, or as a class when expanded; others skip it.

j_gene: TRBJ2-3
abundance: few
v_gene: TRBV19
d_gene: TRBD1
CDR3nt: TGTGCCAGTGTAAACAGGGGCGCTAGCACAGATACGCAGTATTTT
CDR3aa: CASVNRGASTDTQYF

j_gene: TRBJ2-3
abundance: .
v_gene: TRBV15
d_gene: .
CDR3nt: TGTGCCACCAGTGTCAGCACAGATACGCAGTATTTT
CDR3aa: CATSVSTDTQYF

j_gene: TRBJ2-5
abundance: few
v_gene: TRBV24-1
d_gene: TRBD2
CDR3nt: TGTGCCACCAGTGATTTAGGGACTAGCGGGAGAGAGACCCAGTACTTC
CDR3aa: CATSDLGTSGRETQYF

j_gene: TRBJ2-3
abundance: .
v_gene: TRBV7-2
d_gene: TRBD2
CDR3nt: TGTGCCAGCAGCTTAGAATGGCTAGCGGGCACAGATACGCAGTATTTT
CDR3aa: CASSLEWLAGTDTQYF

j_gene: TRBJ2-3
abundance: .
v_gene: TRBV3-1
d_gene: TRBD2
CDR3nt: TGTGCCAGCAGAAATCGACTAGCGGGACATGATACGCAGTATTTT
CDR3aa: CASRNRLAGHDTQYF

j_gene: TRBJ2-1
abundance: .
v_gene: TRBV28
d_gene: .
CDR3nt: TGTGCCAGCAGTTTGGAGCTTATCGGAGGGCTTCTCAATGAGCAGTTCTTC
CDR3aa: CASSLELIGGLLNEQFF

j_gene: TRBJ1-1
abundance: many
v_gene: TRBV7-2
d_gene: .
CDR3nt: TGTGCCAGCAGCTTAAATGAGTACACTGAAGCTTTCTTT
CDR3aa: CASSLNEYTEAFF

j_gene: TRBJ2-1
abundance: .
v_gene: TRBV28
d_gene: TRBD2
CDR3nt: TGTGCCAGCAGTCCACCCCAGGGACTAGCCTACAATGAGCAGTTCTTC
CDR3aa: CASSPPQGLAYNEQFF

j_gene: TRBJ1-5
abundance: .
v_gene: TRBV10-3
d_gene: .
CDR3nt: TGTGCCACTACACGCGATCGGACGGCGTATAGCAATCAGCCCCAGCATTTT
CDR3aa: CATTRDRTAYSNQPQHF

j_gene: TRBJ1-5
abundance: many
v_gene: TRBV7-2
d_gene: .
CDR3nt: TGTGCCAGCAGCTTTACTAGCAATCAGCCCCAGCATTTT
CDR3aa: CASSFTSNQPQHF

j_gene: TRBJ1-1
abundance: .
v_gene: TRBV7-8
d_gene: TRBD1
CDR3nt: TGTGCCAGCAGCTTAAGGGGGCTCCCCTTGAACACTGAAGCTTTCTTT
CDR3aa: CASSLRGLPLNTEAFF

j_gene: TRBJ2-1
abundance: .
v_gene: TRBV23-1
d_gene: .
CDR3nt: TGCGCCAGCAGTCAATCGTATCTAAGTGGGGCGGAAAATGAGCAGTTCTTC
CDR3aa: CASSQSYLSGAENEQFF